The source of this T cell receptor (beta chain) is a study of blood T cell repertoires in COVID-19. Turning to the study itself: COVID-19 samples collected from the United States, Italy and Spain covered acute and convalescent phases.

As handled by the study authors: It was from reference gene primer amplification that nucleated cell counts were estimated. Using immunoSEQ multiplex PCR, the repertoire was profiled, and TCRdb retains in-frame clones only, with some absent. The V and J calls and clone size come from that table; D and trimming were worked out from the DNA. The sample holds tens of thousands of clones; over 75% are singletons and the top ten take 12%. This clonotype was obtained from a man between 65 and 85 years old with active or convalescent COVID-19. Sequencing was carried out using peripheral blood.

The CDR3 DNA is TGCGCCAGCAGCTTGGCCAAAGGGGGAGAGACCCAGTACTTC. Its protein is CASSLAKGGETQYF. The rearrangement joins TRBV5-1 to TRBJ2-5; D may be TRBD1 (6 bases). Germline CDR1 is SGHRS and CDR2 is YFSETQ. Trimming shortened V by 0 bases and J by 4 bases, and 10 bases separated the two germline ends. The CDR3 is 14 residues long.